These 4 T cell receptor beta chains share one sample of origin, sequenced in a study of T cells in Graves' hyperthyroidism and ophthalmopathy. The TCR beta CDR3 regions underwent amplification using RNA transcripts as the source. First-round RT-PCR targeting the TCR CDR3 was performed with the HTBI primer set. TCRdb reprocessed the multiplex PCR reads with MiXCR, giving one entry per CDR3 protein. The sample consists of approximately 520,000 distinct CDR3 sequences, roughly 24% of them appearing once. The sequencing sample was made of blood. The receptors derive from a woman in her 30s with Graves' ophthalmopathy.

In its sample, this clonotype was seen a few times. The J gene is TRBJ2-5, the V gene TRBV3-1; a possible D gene is TRBD1 (6 bases). This CDR3 contains 15 residues. The germline V gene encodes CDR1 LGHDT and CDR2 YNNKEL (reference sequence). V was trimmed by 3 bases and J by 1 base, leaving 12 bases between them. The CDR3 sequence: CASSQARDTQETQYF. The CDR3 DNA follows: TGTGCCAGCAGCCAGGCACGGGACACCCAAGAGACCCAGTACTTC.

This chain connects TRBV28 to TRBJ2-5, with TRBD1 matching 7 bases. Germline-derived CDR1 and CDR2 are MDHEN and SYDVKM. The CDR3 consists of 16 residues. J lost 2 bases, V lost 7 bases, and 13 bases had no gene match. Written as DNA, the CDR3 is TGTGCCAGCACCCCCTCGGGACAGATATTACAAGAGACCCAGTACTTC. Amino acids: CASTPSGQILQETQYF.

In its sample, this clonotype was seen many times. V gene TRBV7-2 combines with J gene TRBJ1-1; D is unclear. V lost 5 bases, J lost 3 bases, and 10 bases lay in between. CDR1 is SGHTA, CDR2 FQGNSA, per germline. The CDR3 is made up of 13 amino acids. The CDR3 nucleotides are TGTGCCAGCAGCCCTGACTGGTACACTGAAGCTTTCTTT. Translated: CASSPDWYTEAFF. Full variable domain (rest looked up from reference TRBV7-2 and TRBJ1-1): GAGVSQSPSNKVTEKGKDVELRCDPISGHTALYWYRQSLGQGLEFLIYFQGNSAPDKSGLPSDRFSAERTGGSVSTLTIQRTQQEDSAVYLCASSPDWYTEAFFGQGTRLTVV.

The V and J genes are TRBV6-2 or TRBV6-3 and TRBJ2-5; 7 bases match TRBD2. Germline CDR1 and CDR2: MNHEY and SVGEGT. The CDR3 is made up of 14 amino acids. J gave up 0 bases and V 5 bases, and 3 bases lay outside the gene matches. The CDR3 protein is CASSTGLDQETQYF. DNA for the CDR3: TGTGCCAGCAGTACCGGACTAGACCAAGAGACCCAGTACTTC.